This T cell receptor (beta chain) stems from a study of OX40 agonist ivuxolimab in advanced cancers. Overall study: Enrollees could have had prior anti-PD-1, anti-PD-L1 or anti-CTLA-4 therapy, which about 40% had received. Findings and caveats of the study: Nonresponders included some who also had low normalized T-cell clonal expansion.

The CDR3 runs 15 residues. Trimming removed 7 bases at V and 1 base at J, with 16 bases between. Germline assignment: CDR1 MNHEY and CDR2 SVGAGI. Clones were sequenced by immunoSEQ multiplex PCR, and TCRdb holds only the in-frame ones, with some missing. There are more than 40,000 clones in the sample; 70% to 80% occur only once, and roughly 2% lies in the top ten. Exclusion applied to patients with autoimmune disease history or systemic immunosuppression. For this clone: Its target is not known.

The chain employs TRBV6-5 and TRBJ1-1, with D possibly being TRBD1 (5 bases). The specimen was CD4+ or CD8+ T cells sorted from blood, collected in a trial of the OX40 agonist ivuxolimab. The source of this sequence is an adult with an advanced solid tumor such as melanoma, head and neck, liver or kidney cancer. The CDR3 nucleotides are TGTGCCAGCATTCGACCCAGGGAAGGGAACACTGAAGCTTTCTTT. It specifies CASIRPREGNTEAFF.